Listed below are T cell receptor beta chains from one sample, sequenced in a study of blood T cell repertoires in COVID-19. The repertoire was sequenced with immunoSEQ multiplex PCR; TCRdb's copy has only in-frame clones and lacks some. The table records 100,000 to 150,000 clones, more than 75% of them present only once. The material sequenced was peripheral blood. These receptor sequences come from a human donor in a cohort sampled during active COVID-19. Both conserved end residues are part of each CDR3. Fields, in order: clone size, D gene, V gene, J gene, CDR3 protein, CDR3 DNA. D genes are given only for firm matches. Some rows have no size entry. The others give once, few or many, or a class for an expanded clone.

>.|.|TRBV19|TRBJ1-1
CASSIDRDYTEAFF
TGTGCCAGTAGTATCGACCGGGACTACACTGAAGCTTTCTTT
>.|TRBD1|TRBV5-1|TRBJ1-5
CASSLGTGGGGNQPQHF
TGCGCCAGCAGCTTGGGCACAGGGGGCGGTGGCAATCAGCCCCAGCATTTT
>.|.|TRBV5-1|TRBJ2-1
CASRFMWEDNEQFF
TGCGCCAGCAGATTTATGTGGGAGGATAATGAGCAGTTCTTC
>.|.|TRBV4-1|TRBJ2-7
CASSQTSTYEQYF
TGCGCCAGCAGCCAAACGAGTACCTACGAGCAGTACTTC
>.|.|TRBV5-4|TRBJ2-1
CASSLEGRSSYNEQFF
TGTGCCAGCAGCTTGGAAGGTAGGAGCTCCTACAATGAGCAGTTCTTC
>.|TRBD2|TRBV3-1/TRBV3-2|TRBJ2-3
CASSPSGGGAADTQYF
TGTGCCAGCAGCCCATCGGGCGGGGGGGCAGCAGATACGCAGTATTTT
>once|TRBD1|TRBV3-1/TRBV3-2|TRBJ1-2
CASSPYRGRGYGYTF
TGTGCCAGCAGCCCCTACAGGGGGCGGGGATATGGCTACACCTTC
>.|TRBD1|TRBV2|TRBJ1-5
CASSEAGQGTRFQPQHF
TGTGCCAGCAGTGAGGCCGGACAGGGGACGCGGTTTCAGCCCCAGCATTTT
>.|TRBD1|TRBV19|TRBJ1-2
CASSDTGASYGYTF
TGTGCCAGTAGCGACACAGGGGCTAGCTATGGCTACACCTTC
>.|.|TRBV12-3/TRBV12-4|TRBJ2-7
CASRPDSYEQYF
TGTGCCAGCAGGCCAGACAGCTACGAGCAGTACTTC
>.|.|TRBV7-2|TRBJ1-6
CASSPVRVTRGSPLHF
TGTGCCAGCAGCCCGGTCCGGGTCACCCGGGGGTCACCCCTCCACTTT
>.|.|TRBV2|TRBJ1-6
CASSRGGSRPLHF
TGTGCCAGCAGTAGGGGGGGGTCTAGACCCCTCCACTTT
>.|.|TRBV6-5|TRBJ2-4
CASSPSGSGKNIQYF
TGTGCCAGCAGCCCCTCTGGGTCGGGCAAAAACATTCAGTACTTC
>.|.|TRBV5-1|TRBJ2-3
CASSLAGGPSTDTQYF
TGCGCCAGCAGCTTGGCCGGCGGTCCTAGCACAGATACGCAGTATTTT
>.|TRBD1|TRBV10-3|TRBJ2-3
CALGMGQGTDTQYF
TGTGCATTAGGAATGGGACAGGGCACAGATACGCAGTATTTT
>.|TRBD1|TRBV5-1|TRBJ2-3
CASSLLGQGADTQYF
TGCGCCAGCAGCTTGTTAGGACAGGGCGCAGATACGCAGTATTTT
>.|.|TRBV28|TRBJ1-3
CASSWGRGNTIYF
TGTGCCAGCAGTTGGGGGCGCGGAAACACCATATATTTT
>.|.|TRBV19|TRBJ2-3
CASSIAAGRTDTQYF
TGTGCCAGTAGTATAGCTGCTGGTAGAACAGATACGCAGTATTTT
>.|.|TRBV18|TRBJ2-7
CASSPRGLEQYF
TGTGCCAGCTCTCCTCGGGGACTTGAGCAGTACTTC
>few|TRBD2|TRBV7-9|TRBJ2-1
CASSPPTSGPYNEQFF
TGTGCCAGCAGCCCGCCCACTAGCGGCCCCTACAATGAGCAGTTCTTC
>.|.|TRBV12-3/TRBV12-4|TRBJ2-1
CASSLGGDNEQFF
TGTGCCAGCAGCCTAGGGGGGGACAATGAGCAGTTCTTC
>.|.|TRBV18|TRBJ2-5
CASSPGQTLQETQYF
TGTGCCAGCTCACCCGGTCAGACTCTCCAAGAGACCCAGTACTTC
>.|TRBD1|TRBV19|TRBJ2-2
CASSPLRTGGSGELFF
TGTGCCAGTAGTCCCCTCCGGACAGGGGGCTCCGGGGAGCTGTTTTTT
>.|.|TRBV6-5|TRBJ1-2
CASSFTLGTYGYTF
TGTGCCAGCAGTTTCACCTTGGGGACTTATGGCTACACCTTC
>.|TRBD1|TRBV5-4|TRBJ2-7
CASSPNRGFSYEQYF
TGTGCCAGCAGCCCGAACAGGGGCTTCTCCTACGAGCAGTACTTC
>.|TRBD1|TRBV2|TRBJ2-2
CASSSRTGSGELFF
TGTGCCAGCAGCTCACGGACAGGGTCCGGGGAGCTGTTTTTT
>.|TRBD2|TRBV19|TRBJ2-2
CASSMGTSGMNTGELFF
TGTGCCAGTAGTATGGGGACTAGCGGGATGAACACCGGGGAGCTGTTTTTT
>.|.|TRBV12-3/TRBV12-4|TRBJ2-5
CASRPGLSETQYF
TGTGCCAGCAGACCTGGACTGTCCGAGACCCAGTACTTC
>.|.|TRBV10-3|TRBJ2-2
CAISESGQAAGGTGELFF
TGTGCCATCAGTGAGTCCGGACAGGCGGCGGGAGGCACCGGGGAGCTGTTTTTT
>.|.|TRBV7-6|TRBJ2-7
CASSLERGQRSSYEQYF
TGTGCCAGCAGCTTAGAACGCGGTCAGCGGAGCTCCTACGAGCAGTACTTC
>.|.|TRBV5-1|TRBJ1-2
CATLISSETVPNQSRANYGYTF
TGCGCCACCCTCATTTCATCCGAGACAGTCCCAAACCAGAGCAGGGCTAACTATGGCTACACCTTC
>.|.|TRBV7-7|TRBJ2-3
CASSRDRSDTQYF
TGTGCTAGCAGCAGAGACAGGTCCGATACGCAGTATTTT
>.|TRBD1|TRBV6-1|TRBJ1-2
CASSDPGQGDNGYTF
TGTGCCAGCAGTGACCCCGGCCAGGGGGATAATGGCTACACCTTC
>once|.|TRBV5-6|TRBJ1-3
CASSLYEGSGNTIYF
TGTGCCAGCAGCTTGTATGAGGGCTCTGGAAACACCATATATTTT
>.|TRBD2|TRBV3-1/TRBV3-2|TRBJ2-7
CASSLRRGGGASEQYF
TGTGCCAGCAGCCTCAGAAGGGGCGGGGGGGCCTCGGAGCAGTACTTC
>.|.|TRBV5-1|TRBJ1-5
CASSSEDSSNQPQHF
TGCGCCAGCAGCTCGGAGGACAGTAGCAATCAGCCCCAGCATTTT
>.|.|TRBV5-1|TRBJ1-1
CASSPPQNTEAFF
TGCGCCAGCAGCCCCCCACAGAACACTGAAGCTTTCTTT